This TCR beta chain was recorded in a study of blood T cell repertoires in COVID-19 (TCRdb year 2020). Broadly, across the study: Collaborator samples came from the United States, Italy and Spain and covered acute and convalescent phases of COVID-19. The repertoires were released in a freely available public database intended as a resource for research on the immune response to SARS-CoV-2. The dataset comprised deeply sampled blood TCRbeta repertoires from subjects exposed to, actively infected with, or recovered from COVID-19. Nearly every sample came with metadata listing a de-identified subject ID, COVID-19 status, age in years and sex. Samples came from the ongoing ImmuneRACE study (first 160 participants) plus 1,254 subjects from 6 global collaborators. Where available, HLA class I and class II types were obtained from metadata supplied by the sample provider rather than from assay-based typing. The prospective study material was composed of cDNA or gDNA derived from T cells, B-cell-depleted T cells, or PBMCs. Points the paper makes about the study in general: The amount of clinical and demographic metadata varied by source and participant and was provided uncurated.

TCRbeta CDR3 regions were amplified from genomic DNA using the immunoSEQ Assay, a bias-controlled multiplex PCR. On the study's bioinformatics: Nucleated cell counts per sample were estimated from amplification of reference gene primers within the assay. To quantify the absolute abundance of each unique TCRbeta CDR3 rearrangement, sequence reads were collapsed and filtered. For each sample, productive Simpson clonality was calculated as the square root of Simpson's diversity index across productive rearrangements. TCRdb limited this immuneACCESS table to in-frame rearrangements with V and J called. A share of clones is missing; checked studies link under half to unresolved V genes, and the rest is unexplained. D and trimming were read from the DNA, whereas the V and J calls and clone size are those reported in that table. The table for this sample lists 35,000 to 55,000 clones; 88% of them were counted only once. About 4% of the sample comes from the top ten.

Whole blood was collected in K2EDTA tubes by collaborating institutions according to the institutions' own protocols. For TCRbeta analysis, collaborators shipped samples in one of three forms: frozen whole blood, isolated PBMCs, or DNA extracted from either of those sample types. There are 13 amino acids in the CDR3, from cysteine to phenylalanine inclusive. Only the CDR3 portion is preserved as DNA: 39 bases, with reading frame beginning at the first base. Based on the germline V gene, the CDR1 and CDR2 sequences are MDHEN and SYDVKM. V and J are trimmed by 5 bases and 4 bases, and the gene matches miss 3 bases of the junction. Concerning this clone itself: There is no known antigen for this receptor. One base away there is no much larger clone; base qualities are not given.

The sample consisted of peripheral blood. The rearranged segments are TRBV28 and TRBJ1-1; TRBD1 aligns with 8 central bases. The sequence was obtained from a human donor in a cohort sampled during active COVID-19. CDR3 reads: CASSQGASTEAFF. The DNA reads as follows: TGTGCCAGCAGTCAGGGGGCAAGCACTGAAGCTTTCTTT.